This T cell receptor (beta chain) was sequenced in a study of blood T cell repertoires in COVID-19. Study-level information: The origin of the acute and convalescent COVID-19 samples was the United States, Italy and Spain. Nucleic acid was either cDNA or gDNA, and it came from T cells, B-cell-depleted T cells, or PBMCs.

Authors' methods: It was from reference gene primer amplification that nucleated cell counts were estimated. Sequencing used immunoSEQ multiplex PCR; TCRdb keeps in-frame clones, though not all of them. The V and J calls and the clone size are those of that table, but D and trimming were determined from the DNA. Here the sample spans fewer than 85,000 clones, under 80% being singletons. Germline V CDR1 and CDR2: SGHRS, YFSETQ. V lost 0 bases to trimming and J lost 5 bases, with 14 bases between them. The length of the CDR3 is 15 residues. The chain recombines TRBV5-1 with TRBJ2-5; TRBD1 might be the D (6 bases). Sequencing input: peripheral blood. The sequence was collected from a human donor with acute or convalescent COVID-19. The donor label of this sample is uncertain. The CDR3 bases are TGCGCCAGCAGCTTGGTACGGACAGCCGACGAGACCCAGTACTTC. Translation: CASSLVRTADETQYF.